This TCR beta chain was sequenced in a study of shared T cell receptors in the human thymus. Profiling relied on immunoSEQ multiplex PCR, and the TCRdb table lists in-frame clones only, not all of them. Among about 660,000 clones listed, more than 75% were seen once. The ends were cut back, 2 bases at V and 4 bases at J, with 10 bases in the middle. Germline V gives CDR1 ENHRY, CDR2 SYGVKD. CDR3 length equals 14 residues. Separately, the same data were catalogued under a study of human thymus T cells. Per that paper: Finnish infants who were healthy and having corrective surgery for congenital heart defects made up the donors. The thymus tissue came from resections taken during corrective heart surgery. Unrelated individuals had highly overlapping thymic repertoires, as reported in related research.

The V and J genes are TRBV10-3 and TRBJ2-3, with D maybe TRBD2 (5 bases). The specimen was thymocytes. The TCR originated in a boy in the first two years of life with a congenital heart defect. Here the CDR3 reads CAISETAGSDTQYF. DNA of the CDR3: TGTGCCATCAGTGAGACCGCGGGTTCAGATACGCAGTATTTT.